This T cell receptor (beta chain) comes out of a study of T-cell reconstitution after alpha-beta-depleted transplantation in children. During its preparation, the TCRbeta library received unique molecular identifiers. TCRdb itself ran the PCR reads through MiXCR, one entry per CDR3 protein. Of 250,000 to 350,000 distinct CDR3 sequences listed, 9.9% are singletons. This clonotype was found many times. The sequence was obtained from a human donor who donated a stem cell graft to a child with SCID. Sequenced here: PBMCs from the stem cell graft donor, sampled from the stem cell graft.

The CDR3 sequence: CASSVEGTGDGELFF. CDR3 nucleotide sequence: TGTGCCAGCAGCGTAGAGGGGACAGGGGACGGGGAGCTGTTTTTT. The chain uses TRBV9 and TRBJ2-2, with 10 bases aligning to TRBD1. Germline V gene sequence: CDR1 SGDLS, CDR2 YYNGEE. J lost 7 bases, V lost 0 bases, and 3 bases had no gene match. There are 15 residues in the CDR3.